Shown below are 2 T cell receptor beta chains from a single sample sequenced in a study of identical twins. TCRdb re-called the 5' RACE reads through MiXCR, storing one row per CDR3 protein. The data contain about 520,000 distinct CDR3 sequences, less than 25% of them singletons. Separately, the same data were catalogued under a study of T cells expressing NK-cell markers.

The source material was CD4+ T cells sorted from blood. All receptors come from a woman aged 18 to 35 in good health.

This clonotype was detected only a few times. The chain links TRBV14 to TRBJ1-1; D gene uncertain. V was pared by 2 bases and J by 3 bases, with 13 bases between. The CDR3 extends over 15 amino acids. Germline V gives CDR1 SGHDN, CDR2 FVKESK. The CDR3 here is CASSQQILTDTEAFF. As DNA, the CDR3 is TGTGCCAGCAGCCAACAGATACTCACGGACACTGAAGCTTTCTTT.

The chain joins TRBV5-1 to TRBJ1-6; D ambiguous. The CDR3 runs to 15 residues. V was trimmed by 0 bases and J by 7 bases, leaving 11 bases between them. CDR1 is SGHRS and CDR2 is YFSETQ in the germline V gene. The CDR3 protein is CASSLEAPGNSPLHF. For the CDR3, the DNA is TGCGCCAGCAGCTTGGAAGCCCCTGGGAATTCACCCCTCCACTTT. Combining the CDR3 with reference TRBV5-1 and TRBJ1-6 gives the whole variable domain KAGVTQTPRYLIKTRGQQVTLSCSPISGHRSVSWYQQTPGQGLQFLFEYFSETQRNKGNFPGRFSGRQFSNSRSEMNVSTLELGDSALYLCASSLEAPGNSPLHFGNGTRLTVT.